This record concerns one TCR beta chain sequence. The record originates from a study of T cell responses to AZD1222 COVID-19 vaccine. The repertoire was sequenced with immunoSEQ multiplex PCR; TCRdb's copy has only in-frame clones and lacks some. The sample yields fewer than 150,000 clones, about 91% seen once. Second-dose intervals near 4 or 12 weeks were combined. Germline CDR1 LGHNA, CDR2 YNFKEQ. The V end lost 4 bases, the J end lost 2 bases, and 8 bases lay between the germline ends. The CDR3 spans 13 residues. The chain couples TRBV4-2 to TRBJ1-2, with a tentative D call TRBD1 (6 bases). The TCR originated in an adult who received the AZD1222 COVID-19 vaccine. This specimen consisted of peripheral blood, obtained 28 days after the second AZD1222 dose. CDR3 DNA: TGTGCCAGCAGCCGGGACAACAACTATGGCTACACCTTC. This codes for CASSRDNNYGYTF.